The 8 T cell receptor beta chains below all came from one sample that was sequenced in a study of CD8+ T cells in alopecia areata. After isolation, RNA underwent reverse transcription to generate cDNA as the sequencing template. Method: immunoSEQ multiplex PCR; TCRdb's copy keeps in-frame clones and lacks some. The table records some 99,000 clones, under 45% of them present only once. The sequencing input was CD4+ T cells sorted from blood. The receptors shown here come from a human donor with alopecia areata.

The gene calls are TRBV29-1 and TRBJ2-3, with TRBD2 matching 9 bases. The CDR3 is 14 residues long. V dropped 1 base and J dropped 3; count of bases not matched to a gene: 2. Looked up from germline, CDR1 is SQVTM and CDR2 is ANQGSEA. The CDR3 DNA reads as TGCAGCGTTGAAGTTCTAGCGGGAACAGATACGCAGTATTTT. This codes for CSVEVLAGTDTQYF.

The rearrangement joins TRBV20-1 to TRBJ2-5; D remains unclear. V dropped 6 bases and J dropped 0 bases, with 5 bases sitting between them. Germline loops: CDR1 DFQATT, CDR2 SNEGSKA (reference sequence). The CDR3 covers 11 residues. CDR3 sequence reads: CSALNQETQYF. For the CDR3, the DNA is TGCAGTGCCCTGAACCAAGAGACCCAGTACTTC.

The chain joins TRBV29-1 to TRBJ2-2; D is tentatively TRBD1 or TRBD2 (7 bases each). CDR1 is SQVTM, CDR2 ANQGSEA, per germline. Trimming shortened V by 5 bases and J by 4 bases, and 14 bases separated the two germline ends. CDR3 size: 14 residues. DNA of the CDR3: TGCAGCGTTCAGGGGGGGCGTGGCACCGGGGAGCTGTTTTTT. It specifies CSVQGGRGTGELFF.

This clone appeared a few times. The chain uses TRBV5-1 and TRBJ2-5, with D possibly being TRBD1 or TRBD2 (6 bases each). This CDR3 has 15 amino acids. Germline CDR1 SGHRS, CDR2 YFSETQ. The germline V and J ends were trimmed by 1 base and 3 bases, with 13 bases remaining between them. The CDR3, as DNA: TGCGCCAGCAGCTTGTACGGGGGCCGAGAAGAGACCCAGTACTTC. This encodes CASSLYGGREETQYF.

This clone was seen only a few times. The rearrangement uses TRBV29-1 and TRBJ2-7; D might be TRBD1 (6 bases). The germline V gene has CDR1 SQVTM and CDR2 ANQGSEA. CDR3 size: 14 residues. V gave up 6 bases and J gave up 3 bases, with 18 bases separating them. CDR3 in amino acids: CSVISRGSDYEQYF. Here the CDR3 DNA reads TGCAGCGTCATATCGAGGGGGTCAGACTACGAGCAGTACTTC.

This clone came up a few times. The chain combines TRBV29-1 with TRBJ2-3; D unclear. The CDR3 length is 11 residues. From germline, CDR1 is SQVTM and CDR2 ANQGSEA. V lost 0 bases and J lost 4, with 2 bases in between. In nucleotides, the CDR3 is TGCAGCGTTGAAGATCCAGATACGCAGTATTTT. Translated, it gives CSVEDPDTQYF.

This clone has just a few counts. The gene calls are TRBV30 and TRBJ2-6; the D gene is possibly TRBD2 (6 bases). This CDR3 is 14 amino acids long. From germline, CDR1 is GTSNPN and CDR2 SVGIG (reference sequence). With 5 bases removed from V and 0 bases from J, the gap between germline ends came to 8 bases. The CDR3 reads CAWLGGSGANVLTF. DNA for the CDR3: TGTGCCTGGTTGGGGGGCTCTGGGGCCAACGTCCTGACTTTC.

This clone was recorded a few times. The CDR3 here is CAWSAGADTQYF. DNA of the CDR3: TGTGCCTGGAGTGCGGGGGCAGATACGCAGTATTTT. J is TRBJ2-3 and V is TRBV30; weak D call: TRBD2 (6 bases). The CDR3 has 12 amino acids. Germline-derived CDR1 and CDR2 are GTSNPN and SVGIG (reference sequence). V shed 1 base and J shed 4 bases, with 6 bases lying between them.